This TCR beta chain was documented in a study of T-cell reconstitution after alpha-beta-depleted transplantation in children. Study-wide results and limits: Reports say that about two months after transplant, the alpha-beta T cells came out of several hundred graft clones that had expanded. T-cell counts and diversity at one year post-transplant came mainly from newly produced T cells. From surviving recipient T cells and thymic progenitors came the high day-60 TCRbeta diversity observed in some patients.

This clonotype has a handful of counts. Its antigen remains unidentified. CDR3 size: 14 residues. During its preparation, the TCRbeta library received unique molecular identifiers. A single record per CDR3 protein comes from TCRdb applying MiXCR to the PCR reads. The sample shows about 580,000 distinct CDR3 sequences, more than 20% of them seen only once. The input for sequencing was PBMCs, mostly from graft donor cells, taken 360 days after TCRalphabeta/CD19-depleted stem cell transplant. This clonotype originated in a boy younger than two who had a stem cell transplant for acute myeloid leukemia, so the T cells may come from the graft donor. The chain combines TRBV21-1 with TRBJ2-1; the DNA was not compared with TRBD1, the D call given in the table. TRBV21-1 is termed a pseudogene. The CDR3, as DNA: TGTGCCAGCAGAGACAGGGACTCCTACAATGAGCAGTTCTTC. Protein: CASRDRDSYNEQFF.